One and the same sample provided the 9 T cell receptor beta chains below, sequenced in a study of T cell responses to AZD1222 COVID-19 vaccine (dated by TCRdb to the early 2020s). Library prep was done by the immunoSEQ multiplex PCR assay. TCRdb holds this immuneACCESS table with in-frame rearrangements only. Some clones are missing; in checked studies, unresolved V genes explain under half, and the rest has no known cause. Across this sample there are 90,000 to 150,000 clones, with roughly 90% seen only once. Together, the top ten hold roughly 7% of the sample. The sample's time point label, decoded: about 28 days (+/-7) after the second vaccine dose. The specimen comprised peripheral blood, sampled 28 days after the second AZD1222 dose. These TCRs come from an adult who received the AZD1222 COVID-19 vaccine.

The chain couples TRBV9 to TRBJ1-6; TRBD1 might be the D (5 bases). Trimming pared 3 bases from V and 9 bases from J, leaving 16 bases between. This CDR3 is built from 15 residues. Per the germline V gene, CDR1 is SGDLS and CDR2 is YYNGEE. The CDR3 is CASSAGQNRGSPLHF. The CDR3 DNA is TGTGCCAGCAGCGCCGGACAAAACCGTGGTTCACCCCTCCACTTT.

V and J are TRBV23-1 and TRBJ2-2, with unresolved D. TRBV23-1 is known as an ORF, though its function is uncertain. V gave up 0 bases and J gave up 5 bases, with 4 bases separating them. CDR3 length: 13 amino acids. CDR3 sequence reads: CASSQSETGELFF. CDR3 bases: TGCGCCAGCAGTCAATCGGAAACCGGGGAGCTGTTTTTT.

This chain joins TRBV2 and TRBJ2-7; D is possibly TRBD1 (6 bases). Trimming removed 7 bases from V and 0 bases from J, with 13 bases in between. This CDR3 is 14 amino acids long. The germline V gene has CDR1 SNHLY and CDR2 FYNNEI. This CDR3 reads CASTRDTNSYEQYF. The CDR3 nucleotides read TGTGCCAGCACCCGGGACACCAACTCCTACGAGCAGTACTTC. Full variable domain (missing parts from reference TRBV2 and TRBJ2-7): EPEVTQTPSHQVTQMGQEVILRCVPISNHLYFYWYRQILGQKVEFLVSFYNNEISEKSEIFDDQFSVERPDGSNFTLKIRSTKLEDSAMYFCASTRDTNSYEQYFGPGTRLTVT.

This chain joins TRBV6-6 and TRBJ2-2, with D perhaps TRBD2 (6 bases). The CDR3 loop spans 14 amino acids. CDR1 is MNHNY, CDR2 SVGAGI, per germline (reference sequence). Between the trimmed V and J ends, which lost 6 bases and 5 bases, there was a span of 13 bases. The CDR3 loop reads CASSPRGTTGELFF. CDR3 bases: TGTGCCAGCAGCCCACGGGGGACGACCGGGGAGCTGTTTTTT.

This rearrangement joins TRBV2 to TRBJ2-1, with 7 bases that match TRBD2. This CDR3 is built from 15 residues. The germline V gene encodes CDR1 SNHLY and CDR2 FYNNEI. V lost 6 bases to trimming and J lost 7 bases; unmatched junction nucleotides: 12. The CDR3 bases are TGTGCCAGCAGGGCGGAAAGCGGGGCTAATAATGAGCAGTTCTTC. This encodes CASRAESGANNEQFF.

In nucleotides, the CDR3 is TGTGCCAGTAGTATGAAGAGCCTGAACACTGAAGCTTTCTTT. Protein product: CASSMKSLNTEAFF. This chain links TRBV19 with TRBJ1-1; D call uncertain. Deletions cut 3 bases from V and 0 bases from J, with 8 bases between. Germline CDR1 LNHDA, CDR2 SQIVND (reference sequence). The CDR3 runs to 14 residues.

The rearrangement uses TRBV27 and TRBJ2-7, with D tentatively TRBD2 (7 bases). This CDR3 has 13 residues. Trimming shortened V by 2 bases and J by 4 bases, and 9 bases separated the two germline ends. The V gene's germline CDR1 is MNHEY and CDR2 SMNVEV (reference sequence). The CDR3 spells CASSLRGGYEQYF. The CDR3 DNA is TGTGCCAGCAGTTTAAGGGGGGGATACGAGCAGTACTTC.

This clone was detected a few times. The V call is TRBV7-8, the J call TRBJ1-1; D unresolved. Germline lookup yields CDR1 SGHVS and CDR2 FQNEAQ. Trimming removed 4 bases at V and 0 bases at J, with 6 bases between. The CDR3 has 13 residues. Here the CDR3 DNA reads TGTGCCAGCAGCTCCGGGTTGAACACTGAAGCTTTCTTT. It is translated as CASSSGLNTEAFF.

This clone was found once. The CDR3 sequence is CASSYAPRDGYSGANVLTF. The DNA for the CDR3 is TGTGCCAGCAGTTACGCTCCACGGGACGGTTACTCTGGGGCCAACGTCCTGACTTTC. J is TRBJ2-6 and V is TRBV6-2 or TRBV6-3; TRBD1 or TRBD2 may be the D gene (5 bases each). This CDR3 has 19 residues. Trimming pared 2 bases from V and 0 bases from J, leaving 17 bases between. Germline values: CDR1 MNHEY, CDR2 SVGEGT.